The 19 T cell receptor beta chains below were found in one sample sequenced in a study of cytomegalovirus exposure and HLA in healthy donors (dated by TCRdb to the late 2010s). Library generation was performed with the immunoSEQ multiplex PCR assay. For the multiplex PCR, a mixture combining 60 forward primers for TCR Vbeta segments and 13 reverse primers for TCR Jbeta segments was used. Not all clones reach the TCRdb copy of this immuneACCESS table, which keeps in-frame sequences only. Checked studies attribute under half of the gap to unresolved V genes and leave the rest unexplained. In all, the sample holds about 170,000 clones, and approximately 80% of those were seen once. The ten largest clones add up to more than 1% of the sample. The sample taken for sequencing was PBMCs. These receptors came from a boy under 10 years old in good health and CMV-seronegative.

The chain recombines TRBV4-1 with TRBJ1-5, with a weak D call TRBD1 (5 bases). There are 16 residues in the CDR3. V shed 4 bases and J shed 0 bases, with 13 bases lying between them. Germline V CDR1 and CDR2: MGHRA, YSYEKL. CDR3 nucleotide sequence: TGCGCCAGCAGCCCCCAGGGAGGGGTTAGCAATCAGCCCCAGCATTTT. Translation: CASSPQGGVSNQPQHF.

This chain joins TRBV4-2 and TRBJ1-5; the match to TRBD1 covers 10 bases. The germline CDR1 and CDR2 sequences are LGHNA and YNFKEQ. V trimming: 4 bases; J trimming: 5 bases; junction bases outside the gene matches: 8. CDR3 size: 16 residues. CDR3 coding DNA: TGTGCCAGCAGCCTAACCCCGACAGGGGGCCATCAGCCCCAGCATTTT. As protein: CASSLTPTGGHQPQHF.

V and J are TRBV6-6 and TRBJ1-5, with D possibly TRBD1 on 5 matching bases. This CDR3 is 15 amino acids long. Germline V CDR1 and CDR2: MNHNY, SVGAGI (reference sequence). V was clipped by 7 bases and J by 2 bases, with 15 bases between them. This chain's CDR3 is CASISRSRGNQPQHF. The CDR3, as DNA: TGTGCCAGCATTAGTCGAAGCAGGGGCAATCAGCCCCAGCATTTT.

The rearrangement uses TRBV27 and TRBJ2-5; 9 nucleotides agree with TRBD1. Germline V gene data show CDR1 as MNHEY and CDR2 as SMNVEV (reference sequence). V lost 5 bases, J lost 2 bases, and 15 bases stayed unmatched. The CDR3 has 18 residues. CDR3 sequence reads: CASSRRDREWGRQETQYF. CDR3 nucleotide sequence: TGTGCCAGCAGTCGCCGGGACAGGGAGTGGGGTCGGCAAGAGACCCAGTACTTC.

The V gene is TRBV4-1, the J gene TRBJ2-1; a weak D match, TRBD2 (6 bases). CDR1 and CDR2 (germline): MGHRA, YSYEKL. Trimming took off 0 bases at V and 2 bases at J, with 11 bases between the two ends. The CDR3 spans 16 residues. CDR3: CASSQDASVTYNEQFF. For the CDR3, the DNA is TGCGCCAGCAGCCAAGACGCTAGCGTGACCTACAATGAGCAGTTCTTC.

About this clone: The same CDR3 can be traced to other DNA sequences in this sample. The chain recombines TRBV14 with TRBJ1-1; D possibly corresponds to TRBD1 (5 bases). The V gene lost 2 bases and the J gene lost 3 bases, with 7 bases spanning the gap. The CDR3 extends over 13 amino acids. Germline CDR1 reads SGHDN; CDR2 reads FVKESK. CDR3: CASSQQGYTEAFF. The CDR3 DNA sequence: TGTGCCAGCAGCCAACAGGGATACACTGAAGCTTTCTTT.

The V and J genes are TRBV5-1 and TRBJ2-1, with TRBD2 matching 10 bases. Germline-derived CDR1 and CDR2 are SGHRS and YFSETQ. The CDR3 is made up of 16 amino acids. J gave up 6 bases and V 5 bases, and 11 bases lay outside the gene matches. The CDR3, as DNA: TGCGCCAGCAGAAGCGGACTAGCGGATCGGCTCAATGAGCAGTTCTTC. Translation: CASRSGLADRLNEQFF.

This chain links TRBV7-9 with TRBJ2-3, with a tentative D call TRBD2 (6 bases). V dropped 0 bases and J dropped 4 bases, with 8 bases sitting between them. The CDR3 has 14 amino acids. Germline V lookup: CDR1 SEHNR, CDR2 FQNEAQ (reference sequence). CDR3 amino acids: CASSLASGADTQYF. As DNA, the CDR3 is TGTGCCAGCAGCTTAGCCTCGGGAGCAGATACGCAGTATTTT.

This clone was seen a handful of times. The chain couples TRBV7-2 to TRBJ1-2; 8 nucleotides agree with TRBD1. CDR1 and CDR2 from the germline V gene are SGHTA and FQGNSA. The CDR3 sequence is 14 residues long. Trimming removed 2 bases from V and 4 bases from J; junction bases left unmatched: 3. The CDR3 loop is CASSLQDRVYGYTF. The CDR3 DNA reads TGTGCCAGCAGCTTACAGGACAGGGTCTATGGCTACACCTTC.

The CDR3 DNA sequence: TGTGCCACCAGCAGAGATCTAGCGGGAGGGTACACCTACGAGCAGTACTTC. Translation gives CATSRDLAGGYTYEQYF. The chain employs TRBV15 and TRBJ2-7; TRBD2 aligns across 12 bases. Losses at the gene ends were 0 bases for V and 2 bases for J; bases not matched to a gene: 5. The CDR3 is 17 amino acids. Per the germline V gene, CDR1 is LNHNV and CDR2 is YYDKDF (reference sequence).

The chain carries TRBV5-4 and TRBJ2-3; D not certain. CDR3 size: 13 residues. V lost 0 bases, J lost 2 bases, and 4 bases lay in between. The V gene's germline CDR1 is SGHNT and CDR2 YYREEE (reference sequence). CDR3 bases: TGTGCCAGCAGCTTGGACTCCACAGATACGCAGTATTTT. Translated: CASSLDSTDTQYF. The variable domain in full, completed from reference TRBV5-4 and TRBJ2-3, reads ETGVTQSPTHLIKTRGQQVTLRCSSQSGHNTVSWYQQALGQGPQFIFQYYREEENGRGNFPPRFSGLQFPNYSSELNVNALELDDSALYLCASSLDSTDTQYFGPGTRLTVL.

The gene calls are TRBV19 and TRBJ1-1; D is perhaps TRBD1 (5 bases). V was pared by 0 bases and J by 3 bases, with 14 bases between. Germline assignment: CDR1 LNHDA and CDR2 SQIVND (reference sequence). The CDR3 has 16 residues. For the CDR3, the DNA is TGTGCCAGTAGTATAGACCAACAGGCAACACACACTGAAGCTTTCTTT. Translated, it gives CASSIDQQATHTEAFF.

CDR3 bases: TGTGCCAGCAGCTTAAAATCAGTACAGGTCCGCAGCTATGGCTACACCTTC. This sequence encodes CASSLKSVQVRSYGYTF. The rearrangement uses TRBV7-2 and TRBJ1-2; possibly TRBD1 for D (5 bases). V shed 2 bases and J shed 4 bases, with 20 bases lying between them. Germline V CDR1 and CDR2: SGHTA, FQGNSA. CDR3 size: 17 residues.

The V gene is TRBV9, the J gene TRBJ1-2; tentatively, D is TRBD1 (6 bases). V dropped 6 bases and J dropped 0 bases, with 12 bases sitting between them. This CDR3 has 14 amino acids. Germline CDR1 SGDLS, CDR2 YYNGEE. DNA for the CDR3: TGTGCCAGCACGGGACAACTAGCTAACTATGGCTACACCTTC. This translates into CASTGQLANYGYTF.

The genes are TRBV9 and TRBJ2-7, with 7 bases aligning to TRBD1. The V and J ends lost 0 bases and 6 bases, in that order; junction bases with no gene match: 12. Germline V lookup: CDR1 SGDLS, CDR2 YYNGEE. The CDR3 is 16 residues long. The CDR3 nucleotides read TGTGCCAGCAGCGTAGGCCGACAGGGCTCTCGCTGCGAGCAGTACGTC. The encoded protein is CASSVGRQGSRCEQYV.

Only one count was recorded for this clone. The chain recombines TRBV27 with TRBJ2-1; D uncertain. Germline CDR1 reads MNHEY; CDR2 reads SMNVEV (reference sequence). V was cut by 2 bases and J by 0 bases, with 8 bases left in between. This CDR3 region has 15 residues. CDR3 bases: TGTGCCAGCAGTTTACGAGAGAGCTCCTACAATGAGCAGTTCTTC. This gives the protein CASSLRESSYNEQFF.

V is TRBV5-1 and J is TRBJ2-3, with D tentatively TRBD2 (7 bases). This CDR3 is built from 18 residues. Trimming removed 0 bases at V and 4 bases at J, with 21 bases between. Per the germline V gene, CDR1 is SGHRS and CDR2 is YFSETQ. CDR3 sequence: CASSLAGGGHEIADTQYF. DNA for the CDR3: TGCGCCAGCAGCTTGGCTGGGGGGGGGCACGAGATTGCAGATACGCAGTATTTT. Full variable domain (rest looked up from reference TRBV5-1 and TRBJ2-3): KAGVTQTPRYLIKTRGQQVTLSCSPISGHRSVSWYQQTPGQGLQFLFEYFSETQRNKGNFPGRFSGRQFSNSRSEMNVSTLELGDSALYLCASSLAGGGHEIADTQYFGPGTRLTVL.

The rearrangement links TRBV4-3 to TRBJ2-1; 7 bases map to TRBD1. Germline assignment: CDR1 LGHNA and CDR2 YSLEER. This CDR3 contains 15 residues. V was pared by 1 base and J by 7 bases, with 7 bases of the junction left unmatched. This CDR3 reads CASSQVVDRENEQFF. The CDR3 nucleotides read TGCGCCAGCAGCCAAGTTGTTGACAGGGAGAATGAGCAGTTCTTC.

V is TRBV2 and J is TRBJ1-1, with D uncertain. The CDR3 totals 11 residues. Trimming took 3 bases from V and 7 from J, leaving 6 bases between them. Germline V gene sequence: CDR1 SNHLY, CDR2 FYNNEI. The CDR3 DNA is TGTGCCAGCAGTGAGTCGAGTGAAGCTTTCTTT. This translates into CASSESSEAFF.